This TCR beta chain is from a study of T-cell memory formation after mild COVID-19. Whole-study context: TCR clusters were largely donor specific.

This CDR3 region has 14 residues. Germline CDR1 is SEHNR and CDR2 is FQNEAQ (reference sequence). V was shortened by 7 bases and J by 2 bases, with 14 bases between the two germline ends. This clonotype was counted between two and nine times. TCRdb analysed the 5' RACE reads with MiXCR anew, one entry per CDR3 protein. Among about 130,000 distinct CDR3 sequences listed, about 17% were seen once. Source material: PBMCs or a T cell subset sorted from them (not recorded which). The clonotype originates from a man in his late teens or twenties who had mild COVID-19 (a few samples of this study predate the infection). Cell type and time point are not known. The chain links TRBV7-9 to TRBJ1-1; D possibly corresponds to TRBD1 (6 bases). The CDR3 loop reads CASTPPQGNTEAFF. In nucleotides, the CDR3 is TGTGCCAGCACCCCTCCACAGGGTAACACTGAAGCTTTCTTT.